This T cell receptor beta chain derives from a study of T cell clonality in common variable immunodeficiency. Regarding the study as a whole: Authors noted CVID clonality's cause needs subpopulation repertoire sequencing. Common variable immunodeficiency TCR beta sequences reportedly had fewer deletions and N-nucleotide insertions.

Each donor provided about 4.5 to 8.5 ml of heparinized whole blood. The CDR3 has 13 residues. Germline CDR1 reads GTSNPN; CDR2 reads SVGIG (reference sequence). The V segment lost 4 bases and the J segment 2 bases; nucleotides outside the gene matches: 3. This clone has a count of ten or more. The antigen is not known. The read finishes 3 residues shy of the CDR3 end, and the germline J gene is used to complete it. The repertoire was sequenced with immunoSEQ multiplex PCR; TCRdb's copy has only in-frame clones and lacks some. The data show about 26,000 clones, with none appearing a single time. The clonotype originates from a human donor with common variable immunodeficiency. Material: peripheral blood mononuclear cells. V gene TRBV30 combines with J gene TRBJ1-2; the match to TRBD1 covers 8 bases. CDR3 bases read: TGTGCCTGGAATCCAGGGGGCAACTATGGC. Protein sequence: CAWNPGGNYG. The complete CDR3 protein is CAWNPGGNYGYTF.